A single sample is the source of the 27 T cell receptor beta chains below, sequenced in a study of blood T cell repertoires in COVID-19. Sequencing used immunoSEQ multiplex PCR; TCRdb keeps in-frame clones, though not all of them. This sample carries under 250,000 clones, 83% of them seen once, and the ten largest clones take around 5.5%. Sequencing was done on a sample of peripheral blood. The receptors shown here come from a human donor in a cohort sampled during active COVID-19.

The genes are TRBV2 and TRBJ1-5, with 7 bases matching TRBD1. V trimming: 5 bases; J trimming: 7 bases; junction bases outside the gene matches: 8. Looked up from germline, CDR1 is SNHLY and CDR2 is FYNNEI. This CDR3 has 14 residues. Written as DNA, the CDR3 is TGTGCCAGCAGTTCGACAGGGCGAAGACAGCCCCAGCATTTT. Amino acids: CASSSTGRRQPQHF.

The rearrangement links TRBV7-6 to TRBJ2-5; D not certain. CDR1 SGHVS and CDR2 FNYEAQ come from the germline V gene. Trimming cost V 3 bases and J 5 bases, with 10 bases left between them. CDR3 length equals 13 residues. CDR3 bases: TGTGCCAGCAGCTTCCCCGGGTCGGAGACCCAGTACTTC. Amino acid sequence: CASSFPGSETQYF.

This chain connects TRBV7-6 to TRBJ2-6; tentatively, D is TRBD2 (6 bases). The germline gives CDR1 SGHVS, CDR2 FNYEAQ. The CDR3 is 17 amino acids. Trimming took 4 bases from V and 4 from J, leaving 17 bases between them. CDR3 sequence reads: CASSSNPGGTGANVLTF. In DNA form, the CDR3 reads TGTGCCAGCAGCTCTAATCCCGGGGGTACGGGGGCCAACGTCCTGACTTTC.

The genes are TRBV5-1 and TRBJ1-1, with D perhaps TRBD1 (6 bases). V lost 0 bases and J lost 10, with 13 bases in between. Germline assignment: CDR1 SGHRS and CDR2 YFSETQ. This CDR3 is built from 13 residues. The CDR3 DNA sequence: TGCGCCAGCAGCTTGGAGGCAGGGGCCCCAGCTTTCTTT. It codes for CASSLEAGAPAFF. The whole variable domain, remainder taken from reference TRBV5-1 and TRBJ1-1, is KAGVTQTPRYLIKTRGQQVTLSCSPISGHRSVSWYQQTPGQGLQFLFEYFSETQRNKGNFPGRFSGRQFSNSRSEMNVSTLELGDSALYLCASSLEAGAPAFFGQGTRLTVV.

This rearrangement joins TRBV5-6 to TRBJ2-6; D gene unclear. Trimming pared 2 bases from V and 4 bases from J, leaving 13 bases between. Germline loops: CDR1 SGHDT, CDR2 YYEEEE. There are 16 residues in the CDR3. CDR3 DNA sequence: TGTGCCAGCAGCTTTGGGCCAGGAACCGGGGCCAACGTCCTGACTTTC. Its protein product is CASSFGPGTGANVLTF.

The chain is built from TRBV5-4 and TRBJ2-1; 9 bases map to TRBD2. V was clipped by 2 bases and J by 2 bases; unmatched bases: 11. The germline V gene has CDR1 SGHNT and CDR2 YYREEE (reference sequence). This CDR3 is 18 amino acids long. The CDR3 is CASSLGGLAGAAYNEQFF. CDR3 nucleotides: TGTGCCAGCAGCTTAGGGGGCTTAGCGGGAGCAGCCTACAATGAGCAGTTCTTC.

This chain connects TRBV11-2 to TRBJ2-7; 7 bases align to TRBD2. The CDR3 length is 15 residues. V lost 8 bases, J lost 2 bases, and 12 bases stayed unmatched. Per germline, CDR1 SGHAT and CDR2 FQNNGV. The CDR3 bases are TGTGCCAGCGGAACCGGGACCGGGAGGACCTACGAGCAGTACTTC. Translating gives CASGTGTGRTYEQYF.

The rearrangement joins TRBV18 to TRBJ2-5, with 8 bases lining up with TRBD1. V was pared by 3 bases and J by 5 bases, with 14 bases of the junction left unmatched. This CDR3 is 17 amino acids long. Germline V lookup: CDR1 KGHSH, CDR2 LQKENI. CDR3 nucleotides: TGTGCCAGCTCACCCGGGAAGTTAAGGACAGGGCTTGAGACCCAGTACTTC. Translated, it gives CASSPGKLRTGLETQYF.

The CDR3 sequence: CASRTTGVLNEQFF. The DNA for the CDR3 is TGTGCCAGCAGAACGACAGGGGTTCTAAATGAGCAGTTCTTC. The gene calls are TRBV27 and TRBJ2-1, with 8 bases fitting TRBD1. CDR1 is MNHEY, CDR2 SMNVEV, per germline (reference sequence). J lost 7 bases, V lost 6 bases, and 8 bases had no gene match. The CDR3 contains 14 residues.

This rearrangement joins TRBV27 to TRBJ1-1; TRBD1 aligns across 12 bases. CDR1 MNHEY and CDR2 SMNVEV come from the germline V gene (reference sequence). The J segment lost 0 bases and the V segment lost 5 bases, leaving 4 bases of the junction unmatched. The CDR3 is made up of 16 amino acids. Here the CDR3 reads CASSPGTGGMNTEAFF. Here the CDR3 DNA reads TGTGCCAGCAGTCCCGGGACAGGGGGCATGAACACTGAAGCTTTCTTT.

This chain connects TRBV5-1 to TRBJ1-4; 7 positions match TRBD1. This CDR3 spans 15 amino acids. Per germline, CDR1 SGHRS and CDR2 YFSETQ. J was trimmed by 3 bases and V by 0 bases; bases with no gene match: 2. The CDR3 bases are TGCGCCAGCAGCTTGGTAGGGGGCTCTAATGAAAAACTGTTTTTT. Protein: CASSLVGGSNEKLFF.

The chain employs TRBV6-2 or TRBV6-3 and TRBJ1-3, with D perhaps TRBD1 (5 bases). The V gene lost 5 bases and the J gene lost 0 bases, with 11 bases spanning the gap. The CDR3 has 15 residues. The germline CDR1 and CDR2 sequences are MNHEY and SVGEGT. Here the CDR3 DNA reads TGTGCCAGCAGTCGACAGTCCGCCTCTGGAAACACCATATATTTT. Amino acid sequence: CASSRQSASGNTIYF.

This clone appeared once. The chain has TRBV6-4 and TRBJ1-2; the D is unclear. The CDR3 covers 13 residues. Germline V CDR1 and CDR2: MRHNA, SNTAGT. Trimming took 2 bases from V and 4 from J, leaving 8 bases between them. This chain's CDR3 is CASSDARFYGYTF. The CDR3 region has the DNA TGTGCCAGCAGTGACGCCCGGTTCTATGGCTACACCTTC.

This clone was counted a single time. The same CDR3 also results from other DNA sequences found in this sample. The V gene is TRBV19, the J gene TRBJ2-5; the D gene is possibly TRBD1 (6 bases). Trimming removed 5 bases from V and 2 bases from J, with 9 bases in between. From germline, CDR1 is LNHDA and CDR2 SQIVND (reference sequence). This CDR3 has 13 residues. This CDR3 is CASSRQGQETQYF. CDR3 sequence (DNA): TGTGCCAGTAGTCGCCAGGGGCAAGAGACCCAGTACTTC.

The CDR3 region is CASSQDYYEQYF. The CDR3 nucleotides read TGTGCCAGTAGCCAGGACTACTACGAGCAGTACTTC. The genes are TRBV19 and TRBJ2-7; the D gene is possibly TRBD2 (6 bases). CDR1 is LNHDA and CDR2 is SQIVND in the germline V gene (reference sequence). CDR3 size: 12 residues. Trimming removed 6 bases at V and 3 bases at J, with 9 bases between.

This clone was recorded only once. The rearrangement joins TRBV28 to TRBJ1-2; TRBD1 agrees at 7 bases. The CDR3 length is 14 residues. V lost 3 bases to trimming and J lost 3 bases; unmatched junction nucleotides: 4. Germline lookup yields CDR1 MDHEN and CDR2 SYDVKM. The CDR3 reads CASSFPGTDYGYTF. CDR3 coding DNA: TGTGCCAGCAGTTTTCCCGGGACAGACTATGGCTACACCTTC.

This rearrangement joins TRBV3-1 (or the pseudogene TRBV3-2) to TRBJ1-4, with TRBD1 matching over 7 bases. The CDR3 loop spans 15 amino acids. The germline gives CDR1 LGHDT, CDR2 YNNKEL (reference sequence). The J segment lost 8 bases and the V segment lost 4 bases, leaving 10 bases of the junction unmatched. The CDR3: CASSLPRQGDEKLFF. DNA for the CDR3: TGTGCCAGCAGCCTCCCCCGCCAGGGGGACGAAAAACTGTTTTTT.

V is TRBV5-1 and J is TRBJ2-5; 13 nucleotides line up with TRBD2. The CDR3 has 16 residues. The V segment lost 4 bases and the J segment 2 bases; nucleotides outside the gene matches: 5. CDR1 is SGHRS and CDR2 is YFSETQ in the germline V gene. CDR3 loop: CASSPKTSGGQETQYF. The CDR3 coding sequence is TGCGCCAGCAGCCCCAAGACTAGCGGGGGGCAAGAGACCCAGTACTTC.

The chain recombines TRBV28 with TRBJ2-7, with 11 bases lining up with TRBD2. With 5 bases clipped from V and 6 bases from J, the junction kept 9 bases outside the gene matches. The CDR3 consists of 15 residues. Germline-derived CDR1 and CDR2 are MDHEN and SYDVKM. CDR3 loop: CASSLLAGAYGEQYF. The CDR3 coding sequence is TGTGCCAGCAGTCTACTAGCGGGGGCCTACGGCGAGCAGTACTTC.

This clone was observed a handful of times. The genes are TRBV3-1 (or the pseudogene TRBV3-2) and TRBJ2-7; D gene unclear. The CDR3 is 12 residues long. Deletions cut 1 base from V and 9 bases from J, with 10 bases between. The germline gives CDR1 LGHDT, CDR2 YNNKEL (reference sequence). The CDR3 protein is CASSQGSLWQYF. The CDR3 region has the DNA TGTGCCAGCAGCCAAGGTTCCTTGTGGCAGTACTTC.

This sequence joins TRBV29-1 and TRBJ1-4; D possibly corresponds to TRBD1 (5 bases). Between the trimmed V and J ends, which lost 4 bases and 5 bases, there was a span of 11 bases. Germline V gene lookup returns CDR1 SQVTM and CDR2 ANQGSEA. The CDR3 covers 13 residues. CDR3 residues: CSVVLGANEKLFF. The CDR3 DNA is TGCAGCGTTGTTTTAGGGGCAAATGAAAAACTGTTTTTT. Full variable domain (rest looked up from reference TRBV29-1 and TRBJ1-4): SAVISQKPSRDICQRGTSLTIQCQVDSQVTMMFWYRQQPGQSLTLIATANQGSEATYESGFVIDKFPISRPNLTFSTLTVSNMSPEDSSIYLCSVVLGANEKLFFGSGTQLSVL.

This chain connects TRBV10-3 to TRBJ1-2; a possible D gene is TRBD1 (5 bases). V lost 3 bases, J lost 6 bases, and 8 bases lay in between. In germline, CDR1 is ENHRY, CDR2 SYGVKD. The CDR3 is made up of 12 amino acids. DNA for the CDR3: TGTGCCATCAGTGACACCAGGGATGGCTACACCTTC. Translated: CAISDTRDGYTF.

The rearrangement joins TRBV18 to TRBJ1-6; D is unresolved. Per the germline V gene, CDR1 is KGHSH and CDR2 is LQKENI. The CDR3 covers 14 residues. With 4 bases removed from V and 5 bases from J, the gap between germline ends came to 9 bases. The CDR3, as DNA: TGTGCCAGCTCACTCCGGGATAATAATTCACCCCTCCACTTT. Translated: CASSLRDNNSPLHF.

The genes are TRBV7-2 and TRBJ2-3, with D possibly TRBD1 on 6 matching bases. In germline, CDR1 is SGHTA, CDR2 FQGNSA. V lost 7 bases and J 3 bases, leaving 23 bases between the germline ends. This CDR3 region has 17 residues. The CDR3 reads CASKQAGRGIGTDTQYF. The DNA of the CDR3 is TGTGCCAGCAAACAGGCGGGCAGGGGTATTGGGACAGATACGCAGTATTTT.

This clone was observed a few times. This chain connects TRBV5-1 to TRBJ2-3, with 9 nucleotides matching TRBD1. V trimming: 3 bases; J trimming: 4 bases; junction bases outside the gene matches: 9. Germline V CDR1 and CDR2: SGHRS, YFSETQ. The CDR3 is 16 amino acids. CDR3 in DNA: TGCGCCAGCAGCTGGACAGGGGCGCTAGGGGCAGATACGCAGTATTTT. The encoded protein is CASSWTGALGADTQYF. Drawing the rest from reference TRBV5-1 and TRBJ2-3, the complete variable domain is KAGVTQTPRYLIKTRGQQVTLSCSPISGHRSVSWYQQTPGQGLQFLFEYFSETQRNKGNFPGRFSGRQFSNSRSEMNVSTLELGDSALYLCASSWTGALGADTQYFGPGTRLTVL.

V usage is TRBV7-2 and J usage is TRBJ2-7; maybe TRBD2 (5 bases). This CDR3 comprises 12 residues. CDR1 and CDR2 (germline): SGHTA, FQGNSA. Trimming took 5 bases from V and 7 from J, leaving 12 bases between them. The CDR3 loop is CASSEGRREQYF. The CDR3 DNA is TGTGCCAGCAGCGAGGGCCGTAGGGAGCAGTACTTC.

The rearrangement uses TRBV7-6 and TRBJ2-1, with 10 positions matching TRBD2. The germline gives CDR1 SGHVS, CDR2 FNYEAQ. Unmatched junction bases numbered 11, after V lost 2 bases and J lost 7 bases. The CDR3 consists of 17 residues. CDR3 nucleotides: TGTGCCAGCAGCTTAAGAAGCGGGAGGGCCCCGGAGAATGAGCAGTTCTTC. Residues: CASSLRSGRAPENEQFF.